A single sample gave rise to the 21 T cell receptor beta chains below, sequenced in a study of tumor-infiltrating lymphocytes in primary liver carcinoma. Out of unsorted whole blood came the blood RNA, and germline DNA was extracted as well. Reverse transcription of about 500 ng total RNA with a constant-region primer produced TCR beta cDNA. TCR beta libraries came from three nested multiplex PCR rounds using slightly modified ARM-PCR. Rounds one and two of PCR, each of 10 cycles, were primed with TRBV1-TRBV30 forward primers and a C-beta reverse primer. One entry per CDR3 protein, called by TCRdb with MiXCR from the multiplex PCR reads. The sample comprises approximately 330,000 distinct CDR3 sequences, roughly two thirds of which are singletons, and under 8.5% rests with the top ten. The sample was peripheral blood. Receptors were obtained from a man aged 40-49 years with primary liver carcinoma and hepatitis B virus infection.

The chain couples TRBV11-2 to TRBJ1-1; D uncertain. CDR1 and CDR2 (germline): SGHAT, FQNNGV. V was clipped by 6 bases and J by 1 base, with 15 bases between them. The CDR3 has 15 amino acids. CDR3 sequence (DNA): TGTGCCAGCAGTCGAACGACGGCAGAGAACACTGAAGCTTTCTTT. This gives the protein CASSRTTAENTEAFF.

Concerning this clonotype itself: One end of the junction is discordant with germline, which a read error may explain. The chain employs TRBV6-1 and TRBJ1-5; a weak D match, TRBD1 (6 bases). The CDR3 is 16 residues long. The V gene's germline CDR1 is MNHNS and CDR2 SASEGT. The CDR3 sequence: CASSLRTGGGNKPQHF. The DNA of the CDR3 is TGTGCCAGCAGCCTCCGGACGGGGGGGGGCAATAAGCCCCAGCATTTT.

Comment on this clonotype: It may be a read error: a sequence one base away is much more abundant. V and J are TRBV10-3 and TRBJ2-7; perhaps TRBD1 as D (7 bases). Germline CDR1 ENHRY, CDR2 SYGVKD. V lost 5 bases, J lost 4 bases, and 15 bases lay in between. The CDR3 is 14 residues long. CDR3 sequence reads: CAISPRGRDYEQYF. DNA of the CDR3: TGTGCCATCAGTCCTAGGGGGCGGGATTACGAGCAGTACTTC.

The CDR3 DNA reads as TGTGCCAGCAGCAAAGGAACAGAGAGAACCTACGAGCAGTACTTC. It yields the protein CASSKGTERTYEQYF. V is TRBV11-2 and J is TRBJ2-7; D unresolved. The CDR3 sequence is 15 residues long. The V end was cut by 5 bases, the J end by 2 bases, with 16 bases between. Germline CDR1 SGHAT, CDR2 FQNNGV. Full variable domain (missing parts from reference TRBV11-2 and TRBJ2-7): EAGVAQSPRYKIIEKRQSVAFWCNPISGHATLYWYQQILGQGPKLLIQFQNNGVVDDSQLPKDRFSAERLKGVDSTLKIQPAKLEDSAVYLCASSKGTERTYEQYFGPGTRLTVT.

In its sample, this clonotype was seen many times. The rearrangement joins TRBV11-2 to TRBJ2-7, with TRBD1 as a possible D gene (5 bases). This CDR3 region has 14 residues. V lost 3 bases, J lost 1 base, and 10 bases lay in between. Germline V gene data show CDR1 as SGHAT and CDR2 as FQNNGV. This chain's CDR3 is CASSFVGRSYEQYF. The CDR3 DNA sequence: TGTGCCAGCAGCTTTGTGGGGCGGTCCTACGAGCAGTACTTC.

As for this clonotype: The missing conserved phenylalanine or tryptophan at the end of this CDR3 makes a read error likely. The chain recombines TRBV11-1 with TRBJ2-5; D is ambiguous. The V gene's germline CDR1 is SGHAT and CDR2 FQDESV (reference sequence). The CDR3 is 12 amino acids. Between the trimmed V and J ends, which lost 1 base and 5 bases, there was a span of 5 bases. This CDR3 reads CASSLVQETQYL. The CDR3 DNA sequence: TGTGCCAGCAGCTTAGTGCAGGAGACCCAGTACTTA.

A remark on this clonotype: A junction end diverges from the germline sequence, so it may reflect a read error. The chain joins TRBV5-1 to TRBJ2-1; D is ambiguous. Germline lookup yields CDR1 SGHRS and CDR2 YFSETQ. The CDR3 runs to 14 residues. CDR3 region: CANSLVVSYNEQFF. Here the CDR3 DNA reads TGCGCCAACAGCTTGGTTGTATCTTACAATGAGCAGTTCTTC. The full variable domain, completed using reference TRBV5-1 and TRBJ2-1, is KAGVTQTPRYLIKTRGQQVTLSCSPISGHRSVSWYQQTPGQGLQFLFEYFSETQRNKGNFPGRFSGRQFSNSRSEMNVSTLELGDSALYLCANSLVVSYNEQFFGPGTRLTVL.

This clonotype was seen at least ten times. The CDR3 sequence is CASSLARRTSGHFTYEQYF. CDR3 nucleotides: TGTGCCAGCAGCTTAGCACGGCGGACTAGCGGGCACTTTACCTACGAGCAGTACTTC. V is TRBV11-2 and J is TRBJ2-7; TRBD2 matches 11 bases. V shed 1 base and J 2 bases; nucleotides not matched to a gene: 13. This CDR3 is 19 amino acids long. CDR1 and CDR2 (germline): SGHAT, FQNNGV.

This CDR3 is CASSLGVGTAVSGNTIYF. The CDR3 DNA sequence: TGCGCCAGCAGCCTCGGAGTGGGGACGGCGGTCTCTGGAAACACCATATATTTT. The chain employs TRBV5-1 and TRBJ1-3; perhaps TRBD1 as D (5 bases). The germline CDR1 and CDR2 sequences are SGHRS and YFSETQ. Trimming removed 4 bases from V and 0 bases from J, with 20 bases in between. CDR3 size: 18 residues.

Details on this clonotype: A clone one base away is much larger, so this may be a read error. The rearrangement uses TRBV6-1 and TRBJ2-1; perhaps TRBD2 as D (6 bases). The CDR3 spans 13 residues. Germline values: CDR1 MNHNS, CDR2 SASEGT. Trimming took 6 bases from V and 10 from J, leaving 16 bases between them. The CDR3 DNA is TGTGCCAGCAGCGCGACTAGGCGCGGCGAGCAGTTCTTC. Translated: CASSATRRGEQFF.

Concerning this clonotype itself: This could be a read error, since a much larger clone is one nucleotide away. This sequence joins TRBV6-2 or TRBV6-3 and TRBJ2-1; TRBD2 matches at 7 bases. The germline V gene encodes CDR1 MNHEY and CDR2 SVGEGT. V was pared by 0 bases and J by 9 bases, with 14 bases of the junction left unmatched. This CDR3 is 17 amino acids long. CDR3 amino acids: CASSYSRGSGAAGEQFF. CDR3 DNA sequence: TGTGCCAGCAGTTACTCGAGGGGCAGCGGGGCCGCCGGTGAGCAGTTCTTC.

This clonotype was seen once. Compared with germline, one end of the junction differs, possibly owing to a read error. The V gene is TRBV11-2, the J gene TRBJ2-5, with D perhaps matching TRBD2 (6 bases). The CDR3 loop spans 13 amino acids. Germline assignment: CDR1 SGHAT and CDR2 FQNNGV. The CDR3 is CASSLDSRGTQHF. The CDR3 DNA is TGTGCCAGCAGCTTAGATAGCCGCGGGACCCAGCACTTC.

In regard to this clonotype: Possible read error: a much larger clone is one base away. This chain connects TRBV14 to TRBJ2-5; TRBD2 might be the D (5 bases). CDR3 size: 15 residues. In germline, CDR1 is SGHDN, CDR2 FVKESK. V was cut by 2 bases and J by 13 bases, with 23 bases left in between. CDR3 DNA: TGTGCCAGCAGCCAACTCGAGGGCGCGGTCACTGGCAGGTACTTC. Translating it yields CASSQLEGAVTGRYF.

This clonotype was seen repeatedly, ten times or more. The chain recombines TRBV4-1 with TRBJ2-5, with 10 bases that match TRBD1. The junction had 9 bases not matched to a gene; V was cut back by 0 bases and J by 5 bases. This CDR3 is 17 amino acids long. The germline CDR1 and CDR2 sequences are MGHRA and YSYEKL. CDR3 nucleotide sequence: TGCGCCAGCAGCCAAGAACTCCCCGGGACAGGGGCCGAGACCCAGTACTTC. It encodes CASSQELPGTGAETQYF.

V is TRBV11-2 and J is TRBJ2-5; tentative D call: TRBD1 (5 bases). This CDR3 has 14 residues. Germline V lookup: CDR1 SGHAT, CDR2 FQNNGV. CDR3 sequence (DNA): TGTGCTAGCTGCTTAGATGCAGGGCAAGAGACCCAGTACTTC. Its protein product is CASCLDAGQETQYF.

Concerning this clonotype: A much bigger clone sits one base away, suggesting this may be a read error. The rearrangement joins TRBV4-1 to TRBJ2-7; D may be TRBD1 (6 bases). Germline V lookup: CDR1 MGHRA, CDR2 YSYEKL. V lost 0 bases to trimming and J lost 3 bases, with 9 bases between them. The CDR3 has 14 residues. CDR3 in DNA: TGCGCCAGCAGCCAAGATGGACAGATCTACGAGCAGTACTTC. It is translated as CASSQDGQIYEQYF.

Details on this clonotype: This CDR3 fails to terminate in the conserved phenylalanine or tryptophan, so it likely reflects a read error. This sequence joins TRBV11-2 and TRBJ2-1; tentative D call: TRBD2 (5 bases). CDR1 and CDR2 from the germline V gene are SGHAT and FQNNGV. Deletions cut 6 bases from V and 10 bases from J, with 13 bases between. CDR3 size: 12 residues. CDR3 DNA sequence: TGTGCCAGCAGGCTGGACTTCTACGAGCAGTTCTTA. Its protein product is CASRLDFYEQFL.

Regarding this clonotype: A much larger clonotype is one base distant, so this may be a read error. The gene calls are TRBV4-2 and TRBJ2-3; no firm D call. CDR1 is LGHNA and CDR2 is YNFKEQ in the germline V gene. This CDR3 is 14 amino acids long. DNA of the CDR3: TGTGCCAGCAGCCAAGATCAGAAGAGAGATACGCGGTATTTT. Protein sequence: CASSQDQKRDTRYF.

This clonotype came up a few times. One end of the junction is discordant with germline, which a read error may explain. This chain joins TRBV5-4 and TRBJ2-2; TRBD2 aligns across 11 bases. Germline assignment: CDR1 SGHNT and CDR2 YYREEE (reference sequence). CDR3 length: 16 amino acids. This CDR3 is CASSLGLAGSTGGLFF. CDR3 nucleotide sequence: TGTGCCAGCAGCTTGGGACTAGCGGGGTCTACCGGGGGGCTGTTTTTT.

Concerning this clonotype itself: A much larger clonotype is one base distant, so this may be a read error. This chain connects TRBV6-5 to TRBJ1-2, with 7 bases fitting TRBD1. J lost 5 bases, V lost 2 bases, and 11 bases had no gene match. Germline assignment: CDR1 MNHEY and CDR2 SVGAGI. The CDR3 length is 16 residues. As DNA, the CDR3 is TGTGCCAGCAGTTACCAGCGGGACAGCCAAGGGTATGGCTACACCTTC. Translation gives CASSYQRDSQGYGYTF.

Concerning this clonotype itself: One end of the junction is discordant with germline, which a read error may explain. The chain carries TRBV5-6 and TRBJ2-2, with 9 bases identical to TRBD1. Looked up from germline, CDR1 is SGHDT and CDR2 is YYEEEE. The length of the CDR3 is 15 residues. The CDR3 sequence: CANSSWTGVTGGLFF. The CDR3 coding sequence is TGTGCCAACAGCTCCTGGACAGGGGTGACCGGGGGGCTGTTTTTT.